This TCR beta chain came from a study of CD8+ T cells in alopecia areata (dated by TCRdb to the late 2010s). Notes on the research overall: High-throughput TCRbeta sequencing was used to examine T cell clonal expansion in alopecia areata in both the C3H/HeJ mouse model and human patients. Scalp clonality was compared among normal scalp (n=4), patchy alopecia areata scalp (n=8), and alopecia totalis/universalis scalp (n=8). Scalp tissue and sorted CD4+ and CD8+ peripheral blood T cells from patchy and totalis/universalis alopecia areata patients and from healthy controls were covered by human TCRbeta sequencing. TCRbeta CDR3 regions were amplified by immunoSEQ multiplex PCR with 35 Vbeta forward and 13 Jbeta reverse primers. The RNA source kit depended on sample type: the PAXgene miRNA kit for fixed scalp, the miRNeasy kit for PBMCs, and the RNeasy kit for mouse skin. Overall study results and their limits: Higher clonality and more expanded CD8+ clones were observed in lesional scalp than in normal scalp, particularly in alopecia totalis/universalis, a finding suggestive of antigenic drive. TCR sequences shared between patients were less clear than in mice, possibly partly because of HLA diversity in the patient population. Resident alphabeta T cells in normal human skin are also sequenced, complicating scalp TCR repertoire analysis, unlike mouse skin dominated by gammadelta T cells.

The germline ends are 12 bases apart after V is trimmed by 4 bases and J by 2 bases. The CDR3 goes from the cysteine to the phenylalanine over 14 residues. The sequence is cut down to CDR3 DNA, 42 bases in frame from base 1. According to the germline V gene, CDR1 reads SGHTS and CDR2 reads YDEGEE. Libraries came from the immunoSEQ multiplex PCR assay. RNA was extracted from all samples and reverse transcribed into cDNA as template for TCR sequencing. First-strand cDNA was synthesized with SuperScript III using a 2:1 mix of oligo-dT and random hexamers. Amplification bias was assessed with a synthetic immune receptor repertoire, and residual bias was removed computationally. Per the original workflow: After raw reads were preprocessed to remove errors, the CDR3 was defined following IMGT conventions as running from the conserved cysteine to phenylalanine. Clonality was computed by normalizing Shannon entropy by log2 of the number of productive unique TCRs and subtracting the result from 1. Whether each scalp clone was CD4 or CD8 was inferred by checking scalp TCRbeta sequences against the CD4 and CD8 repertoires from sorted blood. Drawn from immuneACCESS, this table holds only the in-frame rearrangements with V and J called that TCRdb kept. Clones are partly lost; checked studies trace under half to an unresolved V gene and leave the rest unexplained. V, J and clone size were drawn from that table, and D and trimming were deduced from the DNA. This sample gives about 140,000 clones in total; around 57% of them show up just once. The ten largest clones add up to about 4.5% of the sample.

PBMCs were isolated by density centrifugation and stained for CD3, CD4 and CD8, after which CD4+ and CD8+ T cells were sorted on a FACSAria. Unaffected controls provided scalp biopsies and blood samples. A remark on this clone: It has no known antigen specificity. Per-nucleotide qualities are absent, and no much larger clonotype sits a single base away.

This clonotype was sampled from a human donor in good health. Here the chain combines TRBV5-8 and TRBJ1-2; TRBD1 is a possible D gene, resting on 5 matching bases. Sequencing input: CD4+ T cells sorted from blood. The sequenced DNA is TGTGCCAGCAGCATGCAGGGTAGAAACTATGGCTACACCTTC. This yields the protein CASSMQGRNYGYTF.